These 20 T cell receptor beta chains share one sample of origin, sequenced in a study of shared clonotypes between healthy human individuals. Data came from immunoSEQ multiplex PCR; TCRdb stores just in-frame clones and leaves some out. The sample yields more than 400,000 clones, around 73% seen once. The sequenced sample consisted of PBMCs. The receptors come from a woman aged 35 to 49 in good health. Some clones in this sample may be carry-over from other donors' samples.

The genes are TRBV18 and TRBJ1-5, with 12 bases aligning to TRBD1. Germline CDR1 is KGHSH and CDR2 is LQKENI. V shed 3 bases, J shed 1 base, and the junction held 7 bases outside the gene matches. The CDR3 runs to 18 residues. The CDR3 nucleotides read TGTGCCAGCTCACCCTTCGGGACAGGGGGCCAGAGCAATCAGCCCCAGCATTTT. Encoded protein: CASSPFGTGGQSNQPQHF.

This chain joins TRBV15 and TRBJ2-7; D remains unclear. The V end was cut by 0 bases, the J end by 5 bases, with 8 bases between. Germline lookup yields CDR1 LNHNV and CDR2 YYDKDF (reference sequence). The CDR3 spans 13 residues. CDR3 sequence: CATSRDWFNEQYF. CDR3 in DNA: TGTGCCACCAGCAGAGATTGGTTTAACGAGCAGTACTTC.

The chain recombines TRBV5-4 with TRBJ2-5, with 9 bases lining up with TRBD2. J gave up 1 base and V 4 bases, and 11 bases lay outside the gene matches. There are 17 residues in the CDR3. Germline loops: CDR1 SGHNT, CDR2 YYREEE (reference sequence). The CDR3: CASSAKTSGASQETQYF. The CDR3 nucleotides read TGTGCCAGCAGCGCCAAGACTAGCGGAGCCTCCCAAGAGACCCAGTACTTC.

The V call is TRBV6-1, the J call TRBJ2-7, with TRBD2 identical over 9 bases. After removal of 1 base from V and 2 bases from J, the junction contained 0 bases not matched to a gene. This CDR3 is built from 14 residues. From germline, CDR1 is MNHNS and CDR2 SASEGT. The CDR3 region has the DNA TGTGCCAGCAGTGAAGGGACTAGCGCCTACGAGCAGTACTTC. Residues: CASSEGTSAYEQYF.

In DNA, the CDR3 is TGTGCCTGGAGTGTACGAACAGCGCCCTATGAAAAACTGTTTTTT. It encodes CAWSVRTAPYEKLFF. The chain has TRBV30 and TRBJ1-4; no definite D call. CDR3 length: 15 amino acids. V lost 0 bases to trimming and J lost 6 bases, with 14 bases between them. Germline CDR1 GTSNPN, CDR2 SVGIG (reference sequence).

This clone was seen just once. V gene TRBV5-4 combines with J gene TRBJ1-3; D unresolved. Trimming stripped 0 bases from V and 4 bases from J, with 8 bases between. Germline CDR1 SGHNT, CDR2 YYREEE (reference sequence). The CDR3 consists of 14 residues. CDR3 bases: TGTGCCAGCAGCTTGGAGTCAGCCGGAAACACCATATATTTT. Translation: CASSLESAGNTIYF.

There are a few counts of this clone. The chain has TRBV29-1 and TRBJ2-3, with 9 bases that match TRBD2. Trimming cost V 4 bases and J 10 bases; bases outside gene matches: 6. Germline CDR1 and CDR2: SQVTM and ANQGSEA. CDR3 length equals 12 residues. CDR3 in amino acids: CSVAASGKPQYF. CDR3 sequence (DNA): TGCAGCGTTGCGGCTAGCGGGAAGCCGCAGTATTTT.

The rearrangement links TRBV25-1 to TRBJ2-1; unclear D gene. Germline-derived CDR1 and CDR2 are MGHDK and SYGVNS. V was trimmed by 1 base and J by 3 bases, leaving 7 bases between them. This CDR3 spans 14 amino acids. The CDR3 DNA reads as TGTGCCAGCAGTGAATTTAACAGCTACAATGAGCAGTTCTTC. It translates to CASSEFNSYNEQFF.

A remark on this clone: Within the sample, other DNA sequences also encode this same CDR3. The chain carries TRBV30 and TRBJ2-1; no reliable D call. The V end lost 3 bases, the J end lost 4 bases, and 4 bases lay between the germline ends. The CDR3 is 11 residues long. CDR1 and CDR2 (germline): GTSNPN, SVGIG (reference sequence). CDR3 nucleotides: TGTGCCTGGAGGGGTTACAATGAGCAGTTCTTC. Translation gives CAWRGYNEQFF.

The chain is built from TRBV7-2 and TRBJ2-7; 7 bases map to TRBD1. The CDR3 runs to 16 residues. V gave up 4 bases and J gave up 0 bases; unmatched junction bases: 9. Germline CDR1 and CDR2: SGHTA and FQGNSA. The CDR3 region has the DNA TGTGCCAGCAGCTCGACAGGGAAGTCATCCTCCTACGAGCAGTACTTC. Translation gives CASSSTGKSSSYEQYF.

The chain combines TRBV7-3 with TRBJ2-3; TRBD2 matches at 11 bases. The CDR3 runs 17 residues. Germline CDR1 reads SGHTA; CDR2 reads FQGTGA. V lost 0 bases to trimming and J lost 5 bases; unmatched junction nucleotides: 7. CDR3 amino acids: CASSLTDLAGGVDTQYF. CDR3 in DNA: TGTGCCAGCAGCTTAACCGATCTAGCGGGAGGTGTAGATACGCAGTATTTT.

Notes on this clone: One end of the junction does not line up with germline, which may come from a read error. CDR3 residues: CTSSEGGPYSYNEQFF. The CDR3 DNA reads as TGTACCAGCAGTGAAGGAGGGCCTTACTCCTACAATGAGCAGTTCTTC. The rearrangement joins TRBV2 to TRBJ2-1, with D possibly being TRBD2 (6 bases). CDR3 size: 16 residues. Germline-derived CDR1 and CDR2 are SNHLY and FYNNEI.

In regard to this clone: This may come from a read error, since a much larger clone is one base off. The rearrangement joins TRBV21-1 to TRBJ2-3; the table's D call, TRBD2, has no DNA check behind it. TRBV21-1 is listed as a pseudogene. The CDR3 covers 15 residues. The DNA for the CDR3 is TGTGCCAGCGTCCGGACTAGCGGTGGTACAGATACGCAGTATTTT. Translation: CASVRTSGGTDTQYF.

This chain links TRBV19 with TRBJ2-5, with 10 bases that match TRBD2. Germline V CDR1 and CDR2: LNHDA, SQIVND (reference sequence). The CDR3 has 13 residues. With V trimmed by 7 bases and J by 7 bases, 6 bases remained unmatched. The CDR3 sequence is CASTLAGGGTQYF. DNA of the CDR3: TGTGCCAGTACCTTAGCGGGAGGTGGGACCCAGTACTTC.

V usage is TRBV5-5 and J usage is TRBJ1-5, with D possibly matching TRBD1 (6 bases). Germline V gene sequence: CDR1 SGHKS, CDR2 YYEKEE (reference sequence). The germline V and J ends were trimmed by 4 bases and 2 bases, with 16 bases remaining between them. CDR3 length: 16 residues. CDR3 in amino acids: CASSPRDTLGNQPQHF. The CDR3 bases are TGTGCCAGCAGCCCAAGGGACACTCTCGGCAATCAGCCCCAGCATTTT.

The chain combines TRBV10-3 with TRBJ2-3; 8 bases agree with TRBD1. The CDR3 is 17 residues long. From germline, CDR1 is ENHRY and CDR2 SYGVKD. The V segment lost 0 bases and the J segment 2 bases; nucleotides outside the gene matches: 7. CDR3 DNA sequence: TGTGCCATCAGTGAGTCCACAGGGGGATTTAACACAGATACGCAGTATTTT. It yields the protein CAISESTGGFNTDTQYF.

Of note for this clone: The DNA is omitted, as the CDR3 cannot be located on it reliably, and the CDR3 follows TCRdb's listing. This rearrangement joins TRBV11-3 to TRBJ1-1; the tabulated D call, TRBD1, remains unverified against the DNA. The CDR3 is 20 residues long, ends included. The germline CDR1 and CDR2 sequences are SGHNT and YENEEA. The CDR3 region is CASSLVLDRVNTEAFFSLGF.

The genes are TRBV5-1 and TRBJ1-2; D is undetermined. CDR1 SGHRS and CDR2 YFSETQ come from the germline V gene. Trimming stripped 4 bases from V and 6 bases from J, with 16 bases between. The CDR3 sequence is 14 residues long. CDR3 sequence reads: CASSQPPIQDGYTF. DNA for the CDR3: TGCGCCAGCAGCCAACCACCAATCCAGGATGGCTACACCTTC.

The V and J genes are TRBV19 and TRBJ2-3; D perhaps matches TRBD2 (6 bases). Per germline, CDR1 LNHDA and CDR2 SQIVND (reference sequence). V lost 5 bases and J lost 0, with 24 bases in between. The CDR3 consists of 19 residues. The CDR3 is CASSHHGGRGGESTDTQYF. CDR3 bases: TGTGCCAGTAGTCACCATGGAGGGCGCGGCGGAGAGAGCACAGATACGCAGTATTTT. Looking up the rest from reference TRBV19 and TRBJ2-3 gives the full variable domain: DGGITQSPKYLFRKEGQNVTLSCEQNLNHDAMYWYRQDPGQGLRLIYYSQIVNDFQKGDIAEGYSVSREKKESFPLTVTSAQKNPTAFYLCASSHHGGRGGESTDTQYFGPGTRLTVL.

This chain uses TRBV10-1 with TRBJ2-7, with D perhaps TRBD2 (7 bases). This CDR3 has 14 amino acids. Trimming stripped 6 bases from V and 2 bases from J, with 14 bases between. The germline V gene has CDR1 WNHNN and CDR2 SYGVQD (reference sequence). In DNA, the CDR3 is TGCGCCAGCAGGGGGGGCGGGAGACCCTACGAGCAGTACTTC. Translating it yields CASRGGGRPYEQYF.